What follows is one T cell receptor beta chain and its context. What it binds is not known. The germline gives CDR1 MNHNS, CDR2 SASEGT. The V end lost 6 bases, the J end lost 10 bases, and 7 bases lay between the germline ends. The CDR3 totals 11 residues. Sequenced by immunoSEQ multiplex PCR; TCRdb stores in-frame clones only, minus some. Seen here are approximately 56,000 clones, 90% to 95% observed once, and the top ten hold 2.9%. The entry originates in a study of T cells after posttransplantation cyclophosphamide. Study-level points and caveats: TRB overlap between skin or GI tissue T cells and blood was limited. After PTCy, TRB diversity resembled that of CNI/methotrexate controls. Later blood repertoires were often dominated by clones from the donor CD8+ memory compartment.

The TCR originated in a woman aged 25 to 39 in good health and a related stem cell transplant donor. The chain links TRBV6-1 to TRBJ1-6, with TRBD1 as a possible D gene (6 bases). Sample: PBMCs. The CDR3 is CASRQGSPLHF. CDR3 sequence (DNA): TGTGCCAGCAGACAGGGCTCACCCCTCCACTTT.